Sequencing of this TCR beta chain was carried out in a study of OX40 agonist ivuxolimab in advanced cancers. TCRdb's copy holds only in-frame clones and misses some; the assay was immunoSEQ multiplex PCR. The table includes around 30,000 clones, more than 75% detected once. Blood got drawn at baseline, again on cycle 4 day 1, and then on cycle 7 day 1. This receptor was identified in an adult with an advanced solid tumor such as melanoma, head and neck, liver or kidney cancer. The material was CD4+ or CD8+ T cells sorted from blood, obtained in a trial of the OX40 agonist ivuxolimab.

The CDR3 DNA reads TGTGCCAGTAGTGCAAACACTGAAGCTTTCTTT. Translated, it gives CASSANTEAFF. This rearrangement joins TRBV19 to TRBJ1-1; D gene ambiguous. From germline, CDR1 is LNHDA and CDR2 SQIVND (reference sequence). The CDR3 covers 11 residues. Between the trimmed V and J ends, which lost 5 bases and 2 bases, there was a span of 3 bases.